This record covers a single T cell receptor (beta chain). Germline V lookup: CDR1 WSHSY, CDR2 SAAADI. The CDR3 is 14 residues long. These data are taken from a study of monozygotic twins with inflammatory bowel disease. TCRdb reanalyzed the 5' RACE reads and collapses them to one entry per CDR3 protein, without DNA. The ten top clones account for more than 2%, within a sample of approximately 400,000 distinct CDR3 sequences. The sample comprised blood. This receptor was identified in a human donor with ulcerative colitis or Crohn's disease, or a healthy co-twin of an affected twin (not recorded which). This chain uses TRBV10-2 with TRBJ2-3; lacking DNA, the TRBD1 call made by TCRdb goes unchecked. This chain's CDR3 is CASTPSMSTDTQYF.